This T cell receptor (beta chain) was obtained from a study of long-term antiretroviral therapy in people with HIV. Study observations and caveats: HIV repertoires spanned tighter CDR3 length ranges than controls did. Despite increasing after ART, diversity remained lower than that of transplant donor controls.

About this clone itself: The antigen remains unidentified.

At the survey level, the v3.0 immunoSEQ assay was run. The data were produced by immunoSEQ multiplex PCR, yet TCRdb's version contains in-frame clones alone and is incomplete. The table includes some 20,000 clones, around three quarters detected once. The TCR sequence derives from a man between 18 and 29 years old with HIV. This specimen was unsorted PBMCs, taken 0.5 years before starting antiretroviral therapy.

The CDR3 loop reads CASSGSTSAYNEQFF. In nucleotides, the CDR3 is TGTGCCAGCAGCGGCTCGACTAGCGCTTACAATGAGCAGTTCTTC. The gene calls are TRBV9 and TRBJ2-1, with TRBD2 identical over 8 bases. Germline V gene data show CDR1 as SGDLS and CDR2 as YYNGEE. The V and J ends lost 3 bases and 4 bases, in that order; junction bases with no gene match: 6. CDR3 length: 15 residues.